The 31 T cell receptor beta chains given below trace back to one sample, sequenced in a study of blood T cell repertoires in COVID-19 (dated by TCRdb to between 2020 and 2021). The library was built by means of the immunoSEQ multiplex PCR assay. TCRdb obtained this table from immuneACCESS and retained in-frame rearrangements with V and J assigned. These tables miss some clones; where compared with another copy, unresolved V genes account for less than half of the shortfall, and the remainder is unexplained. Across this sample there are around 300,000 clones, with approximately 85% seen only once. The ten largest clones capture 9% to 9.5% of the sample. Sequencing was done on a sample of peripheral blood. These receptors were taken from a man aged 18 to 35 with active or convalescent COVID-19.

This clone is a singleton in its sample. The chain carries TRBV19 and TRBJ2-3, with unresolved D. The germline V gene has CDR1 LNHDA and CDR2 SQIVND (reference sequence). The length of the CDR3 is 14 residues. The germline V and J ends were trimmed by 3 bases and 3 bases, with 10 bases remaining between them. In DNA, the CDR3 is TGTGCCAGTAGTATTGTTTTAGCAACAGATACGCAGTATTTT. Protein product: CASSIVLATDTQYF.

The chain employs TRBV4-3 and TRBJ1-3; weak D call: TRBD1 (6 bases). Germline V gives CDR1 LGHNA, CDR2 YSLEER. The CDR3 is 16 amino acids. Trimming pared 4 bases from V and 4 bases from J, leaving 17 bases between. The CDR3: CASSPVGGAQGNTIYF. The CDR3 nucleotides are TGCGCCAGCAGCCCCGTAGGGGGGGCGCAAGGAAACACCATATATTTT.

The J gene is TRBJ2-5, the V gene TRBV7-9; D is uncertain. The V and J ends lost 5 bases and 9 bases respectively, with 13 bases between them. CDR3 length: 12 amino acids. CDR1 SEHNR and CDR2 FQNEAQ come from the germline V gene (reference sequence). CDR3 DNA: TGTGCCAGCAGCCAAGAATTAGTGCCCCAGTACTTC. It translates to CASSQELVPQYF.

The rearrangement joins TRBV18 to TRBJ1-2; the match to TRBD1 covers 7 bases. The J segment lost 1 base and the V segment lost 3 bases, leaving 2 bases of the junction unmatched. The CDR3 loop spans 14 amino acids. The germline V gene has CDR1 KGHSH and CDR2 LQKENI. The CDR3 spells CASSPGQNNYGYTF. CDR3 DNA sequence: TGTGCCAGCTCACCGGGACAGAATAACTATGGCTACACCTTC.

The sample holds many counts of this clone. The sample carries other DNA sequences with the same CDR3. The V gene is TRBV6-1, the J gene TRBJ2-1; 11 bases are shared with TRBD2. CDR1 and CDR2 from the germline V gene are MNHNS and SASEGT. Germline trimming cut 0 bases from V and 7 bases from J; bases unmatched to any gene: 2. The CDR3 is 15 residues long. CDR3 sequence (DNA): TGTGCCAGCAGTGAAGCTAGCGGGGGGGCAAATGAGCAGTTCTTC. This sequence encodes CASSEASGGANEQFF.

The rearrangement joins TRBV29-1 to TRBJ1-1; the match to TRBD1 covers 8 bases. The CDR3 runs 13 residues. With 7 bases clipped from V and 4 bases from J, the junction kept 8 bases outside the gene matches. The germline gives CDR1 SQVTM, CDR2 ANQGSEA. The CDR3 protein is CSARTGSTTEAFF. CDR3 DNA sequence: TGCAGCGCCCGGACAGGGAGTACCACTGAAGCTTTCTTT.

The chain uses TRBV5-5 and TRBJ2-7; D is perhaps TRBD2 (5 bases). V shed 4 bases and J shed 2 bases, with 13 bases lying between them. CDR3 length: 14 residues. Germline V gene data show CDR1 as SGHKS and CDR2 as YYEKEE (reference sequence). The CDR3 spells CASSPRAEPYEQYF. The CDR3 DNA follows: TGTGCCAGCAGCCCGAGGGCCGAACCCTACGAGCAGTACTTC. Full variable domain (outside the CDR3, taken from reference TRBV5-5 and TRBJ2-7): DAGVTQSPTHLIKTRGQQVTLRCSPISGHKSVSWYQQVLGQGPQFIFQYYEKEERGRGNFPDRFSARQFPNYSSELNVNALLLGDSALYLCASSPRAEPYEQYFGPGTRLTVT.

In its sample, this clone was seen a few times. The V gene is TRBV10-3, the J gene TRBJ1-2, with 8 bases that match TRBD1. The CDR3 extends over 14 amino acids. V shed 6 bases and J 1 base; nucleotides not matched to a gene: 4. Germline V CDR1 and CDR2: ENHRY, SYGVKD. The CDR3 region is CAIRGQGLNYGYTF. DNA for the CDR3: TGTGCCATCAGAGGACAGGGCCTTAACTATGGCTACACCTTC.

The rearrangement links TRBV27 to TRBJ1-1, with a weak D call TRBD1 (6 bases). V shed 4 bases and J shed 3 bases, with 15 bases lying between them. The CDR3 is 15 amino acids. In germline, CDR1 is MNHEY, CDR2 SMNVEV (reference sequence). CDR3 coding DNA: TGTGCCAGCAGTTCTCGGACAGAACCTTACACTGAAGCTTTCTTT. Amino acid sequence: CASSSRTEPYTEAFF.

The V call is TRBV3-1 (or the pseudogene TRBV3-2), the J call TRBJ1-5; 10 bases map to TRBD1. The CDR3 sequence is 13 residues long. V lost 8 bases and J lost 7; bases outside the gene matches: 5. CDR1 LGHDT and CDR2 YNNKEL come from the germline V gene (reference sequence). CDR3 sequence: CASGTGVWQPQHF. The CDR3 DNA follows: TGTGCCAGCGGGACAGGGGTATGGCAGCCCCAGCATTTT.

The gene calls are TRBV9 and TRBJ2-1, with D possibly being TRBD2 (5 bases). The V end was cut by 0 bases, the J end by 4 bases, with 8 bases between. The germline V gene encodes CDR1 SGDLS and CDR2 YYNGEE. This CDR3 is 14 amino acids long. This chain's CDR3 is CASSVEPGYNEQFF. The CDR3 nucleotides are TGTGCCAGCAGCGTAGAGCCGGGGTACAATGAGCAGTTCTTC.

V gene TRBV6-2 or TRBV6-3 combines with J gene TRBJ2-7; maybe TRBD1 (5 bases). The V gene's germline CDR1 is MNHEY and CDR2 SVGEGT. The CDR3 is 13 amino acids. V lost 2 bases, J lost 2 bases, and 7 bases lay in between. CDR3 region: CASSYDSTYEQYF. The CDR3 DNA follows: TGTGCCAGCAGTTACGACAGTACCTACGAGCAGTACTTC.

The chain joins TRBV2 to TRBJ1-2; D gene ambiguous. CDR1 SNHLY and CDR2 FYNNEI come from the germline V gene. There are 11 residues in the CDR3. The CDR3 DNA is TGTGCTGAGATCGGCGGGTATGGCTACACCTTC. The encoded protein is CAEIGGYGYTF.

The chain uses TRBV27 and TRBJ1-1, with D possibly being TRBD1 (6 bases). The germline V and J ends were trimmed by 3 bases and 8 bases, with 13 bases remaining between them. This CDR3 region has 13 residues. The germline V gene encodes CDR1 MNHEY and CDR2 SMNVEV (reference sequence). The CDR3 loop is CASSLKQGREAFF. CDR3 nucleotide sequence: TGTGCCAGCAGTTTGAAACAGGGAAGAGAAGCTTTCTTT.

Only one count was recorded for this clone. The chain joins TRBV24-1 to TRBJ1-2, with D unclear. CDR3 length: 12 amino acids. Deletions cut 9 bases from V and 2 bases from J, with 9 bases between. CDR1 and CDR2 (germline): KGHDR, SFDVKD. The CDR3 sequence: CATSGFNYGYTF. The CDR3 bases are TGTGCCACCTCGGGGTTCAACTATGGCTACACCTTC.

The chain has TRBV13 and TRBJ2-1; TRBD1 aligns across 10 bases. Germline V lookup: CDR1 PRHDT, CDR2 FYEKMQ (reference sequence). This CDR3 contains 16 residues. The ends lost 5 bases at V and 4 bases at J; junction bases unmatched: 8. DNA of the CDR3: TGTGCCAGCAGCCCTACCCGACAGGGGGCTTACAATGAGCAGTTCTTC. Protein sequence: CASSPTRQGAYNEQFF.

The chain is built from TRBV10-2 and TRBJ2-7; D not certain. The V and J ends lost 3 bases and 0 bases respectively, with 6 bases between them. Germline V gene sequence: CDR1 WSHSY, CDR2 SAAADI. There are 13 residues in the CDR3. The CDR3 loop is CASSDASSYEQYF. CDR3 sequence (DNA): TGCGCCAGCAGTGATGCCAGCTCCTACGAGCAGTACTTC.

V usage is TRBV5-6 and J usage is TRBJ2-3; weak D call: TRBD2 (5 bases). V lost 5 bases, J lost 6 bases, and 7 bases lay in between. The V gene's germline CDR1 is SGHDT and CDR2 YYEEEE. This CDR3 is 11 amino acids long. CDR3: CASRRADTQYF. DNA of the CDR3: TGTGCCAGCAGGAGGGCTGATACGCAGTATTTT.

The CDR3 coding sequence is TGTGCCAGCAGCCGACAGAAAAACATTCAGTACTTC. Translated, it gives CASSRQKNIQYF. The rearrangement joins TRBV7-9 to TRBJ2-4; D is perhaps TRBD1 (5 bases). V was clipped by 5 bases and J by 4 bases, with 6 bases between them. CDR3 length equals 12 residues. The germline V gene encodes CDR1 SEHNR and CDR2 FQNEAQ (reference sequence).

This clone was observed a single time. Written as DNA, the CDR3 is TGTGCCAGCTCACTACGGGGGGGCACCATGAACACTGAAGCTTTCTTT. Translating it yields CASSLRGGTMNTEAFF. This chain links TRBV18 with TRBJ1-1; a possible D gene is TRBD1 (6 bases). V shed 4 bases and J shed 0 bases, with 15 bases lying between them. CDR1 is KGHSH and CDR2 is LQKENI in the germline V gene. The CDR3 consists of 16 residues.

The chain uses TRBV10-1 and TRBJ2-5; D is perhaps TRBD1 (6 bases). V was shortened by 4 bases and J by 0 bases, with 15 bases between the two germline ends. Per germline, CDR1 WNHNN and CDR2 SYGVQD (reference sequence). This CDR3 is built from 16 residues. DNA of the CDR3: TGCGCCAGCAGTGGGGTTCAGGGGACGGACCAAGAGACCCAGTACTTC. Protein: CASSGVQGTDQETQYF.

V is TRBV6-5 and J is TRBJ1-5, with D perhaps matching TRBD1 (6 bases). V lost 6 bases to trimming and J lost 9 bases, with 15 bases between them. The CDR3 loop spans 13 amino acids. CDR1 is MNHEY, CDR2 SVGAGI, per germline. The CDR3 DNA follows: TGTGCCAGCAGGGAGACAGGCCGAGGGCCCCAGCATTTT. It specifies CASRETGRGPQHF.

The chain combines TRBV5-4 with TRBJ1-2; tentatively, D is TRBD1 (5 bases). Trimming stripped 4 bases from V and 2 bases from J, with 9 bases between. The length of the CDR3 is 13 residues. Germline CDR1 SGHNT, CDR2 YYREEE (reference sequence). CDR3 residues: CASSTRQNYGYTF. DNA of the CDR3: TGTGCCAGCAGCACGAGACAGAACTATGGCTACACCTTC.

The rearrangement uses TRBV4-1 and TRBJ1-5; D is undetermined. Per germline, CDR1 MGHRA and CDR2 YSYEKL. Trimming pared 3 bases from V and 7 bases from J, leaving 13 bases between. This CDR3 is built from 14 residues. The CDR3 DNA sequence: TGCGCCAGCAGCCATTCCCAGGCGGGGCAGCCCCAGCATTTT. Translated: CASSHSQAGQPQHF.

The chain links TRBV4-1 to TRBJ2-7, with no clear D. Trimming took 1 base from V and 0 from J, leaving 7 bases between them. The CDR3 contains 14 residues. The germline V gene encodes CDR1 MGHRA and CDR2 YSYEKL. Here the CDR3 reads CASSQGWSSYEQYF. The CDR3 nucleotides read TGCGCCAGCAGCCAAGGATGGAGCTCCTACGAGCAGTACTTC.

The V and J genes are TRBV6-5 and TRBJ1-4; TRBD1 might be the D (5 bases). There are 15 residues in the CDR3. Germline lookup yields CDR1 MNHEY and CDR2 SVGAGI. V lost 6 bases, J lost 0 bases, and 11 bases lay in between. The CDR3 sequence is CASRPRQSTNEKLFF. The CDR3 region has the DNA TGTGCCAGCAGACCCAGACAGTCAACTAATGAAAAACTGTTTTTT.

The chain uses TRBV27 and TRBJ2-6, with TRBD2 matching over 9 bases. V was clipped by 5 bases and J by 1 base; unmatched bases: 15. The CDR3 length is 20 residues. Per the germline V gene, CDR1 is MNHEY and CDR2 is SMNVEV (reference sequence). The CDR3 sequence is CASSQKGLGGGASGANVLTF. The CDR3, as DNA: TGTGCCAGCAGTCAAAAGGGATTAGGCGGGGGGGCTTCTGGGGCCAACGTCCTGACTTTC.

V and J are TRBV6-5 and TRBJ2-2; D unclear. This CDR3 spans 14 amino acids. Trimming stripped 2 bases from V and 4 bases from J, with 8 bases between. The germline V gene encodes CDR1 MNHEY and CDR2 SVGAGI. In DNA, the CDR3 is TGTGCCAGCAGTTACGATTCGGGCACCGGGGAGCTGTTTTTT. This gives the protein CASSYDSGTGELFF.

CDR3 bases: TGCGCCAGCAGTGAGTCGATTGGTTCGGATGGCTACACCTTC. It yields the protein CASSESIGSDGYTF. The V and J genes are TRBV10-1 and TRBJ1-2; D not certain. The germline gives CDR1 WNHNN, CDR2 SYGVQD (reference sequence). V was trimmed by 0 bases and J by 6 bases, leaving 11 bases between them. The CDR3 covers 14 residues.

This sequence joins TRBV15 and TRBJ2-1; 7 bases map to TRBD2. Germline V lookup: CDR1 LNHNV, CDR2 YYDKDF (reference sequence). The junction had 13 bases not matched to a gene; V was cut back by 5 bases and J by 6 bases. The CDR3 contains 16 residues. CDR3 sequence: CATSGGVGGGFNEQFF. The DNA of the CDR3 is TGTGCCACCAGCGGGGGTGTGGGCGGGGGTTTCAATGAGCAGTTCTTC.

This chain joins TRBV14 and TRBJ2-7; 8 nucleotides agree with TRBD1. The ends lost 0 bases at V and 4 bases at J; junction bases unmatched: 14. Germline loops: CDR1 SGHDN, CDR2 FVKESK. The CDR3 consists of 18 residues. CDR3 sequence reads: CASSQDFGFGQGVYEQYF. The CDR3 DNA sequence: TGTGCCAGCAGCCAAGATTTCGGATTCGGACAGGGCGTTTACGAGCAGTACTTC.